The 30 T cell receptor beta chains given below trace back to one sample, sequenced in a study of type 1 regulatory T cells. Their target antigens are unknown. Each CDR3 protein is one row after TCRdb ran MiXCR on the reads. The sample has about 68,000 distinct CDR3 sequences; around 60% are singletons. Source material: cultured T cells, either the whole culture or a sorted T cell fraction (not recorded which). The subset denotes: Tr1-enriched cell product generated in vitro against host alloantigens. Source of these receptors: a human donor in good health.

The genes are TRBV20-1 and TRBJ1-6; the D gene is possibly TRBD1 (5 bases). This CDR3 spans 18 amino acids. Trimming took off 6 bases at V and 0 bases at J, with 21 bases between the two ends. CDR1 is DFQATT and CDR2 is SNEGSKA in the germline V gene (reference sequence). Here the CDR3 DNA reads TGCAGTGCCCCCGCGGGGGGGACGGCGAGCTCCTATAATTCACCCCTCCACTTT. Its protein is CSAPAGGTASSYNSPLHF.

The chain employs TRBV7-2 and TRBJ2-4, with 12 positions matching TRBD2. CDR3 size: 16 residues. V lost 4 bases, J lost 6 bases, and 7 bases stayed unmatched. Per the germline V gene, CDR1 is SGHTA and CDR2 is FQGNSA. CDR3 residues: CASSSPSGRVGNIQYF. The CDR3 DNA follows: TGTGCCAGCAGCTCTCCTAGCGGGAGGGTGGGAAACATTCAGTACTTC. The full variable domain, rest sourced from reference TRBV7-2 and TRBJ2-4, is GAGVSQSPSNKVTEKGKDVELRCDPISGHTALYWYRQSLGQGLEFLIYFQGNSAPDKSGLPSDRFSAERTGGSVSTLTIQRTQQEDSAVYLCASSSPSGRVGNIQYFGAGTRLSVL.

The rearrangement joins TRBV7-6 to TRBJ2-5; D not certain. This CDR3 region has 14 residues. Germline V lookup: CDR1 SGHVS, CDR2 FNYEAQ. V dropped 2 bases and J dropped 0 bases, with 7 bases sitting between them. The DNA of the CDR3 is TGTGCCAGCAGCTTACGGCAGTACCAAGAGACCCAGTACTTC. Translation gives CASSLRQYQETQYF. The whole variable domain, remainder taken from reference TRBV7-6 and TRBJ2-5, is GAGVSQSPRYKVTKRGQDVALRCDPISGHVSLYWYRQALGQGPEFLTYFNYEAQQDKSGLPNDRFSAERPEGSISTLTIQRTEQRDSAMYRCASSLRQYQETQYFGPGTRLLVL.

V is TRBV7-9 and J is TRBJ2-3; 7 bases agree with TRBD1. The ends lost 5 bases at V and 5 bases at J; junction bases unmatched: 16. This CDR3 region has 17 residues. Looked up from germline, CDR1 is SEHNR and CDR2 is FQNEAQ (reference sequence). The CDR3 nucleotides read TGTGCCAGCAGCCCGCTTGGTATAAGGGGGCCAATAGATACGCAGTATTTT. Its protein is CASSPLGIRGPIDTQYF.

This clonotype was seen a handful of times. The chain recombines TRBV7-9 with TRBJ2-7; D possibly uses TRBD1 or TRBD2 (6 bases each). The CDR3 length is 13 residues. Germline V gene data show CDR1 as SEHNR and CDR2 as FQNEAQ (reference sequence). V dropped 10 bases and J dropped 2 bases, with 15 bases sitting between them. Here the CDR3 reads CATSGGRAYEQYF. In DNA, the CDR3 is TGTGCCACCTCTGGGGGGCGAGCCTACGAGCAGTACTTC.

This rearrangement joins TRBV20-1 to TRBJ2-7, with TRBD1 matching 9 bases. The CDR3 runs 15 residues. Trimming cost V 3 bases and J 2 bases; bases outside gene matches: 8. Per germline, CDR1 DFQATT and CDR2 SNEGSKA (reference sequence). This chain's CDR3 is CSASGPGQGTYEQYF. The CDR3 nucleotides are TGCAGTGCTAGCGGCCCGGGACAGGGAACCTACGAGCAGTACTTC.

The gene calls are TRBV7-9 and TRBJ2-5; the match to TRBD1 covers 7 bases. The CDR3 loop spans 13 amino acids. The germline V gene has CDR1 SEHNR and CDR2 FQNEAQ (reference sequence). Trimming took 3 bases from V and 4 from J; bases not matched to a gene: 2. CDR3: CASSFDRVETQYF. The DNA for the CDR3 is TGTGCCAGCAGCTTCGACAGGGTAGAGACCCAGTACTTC.

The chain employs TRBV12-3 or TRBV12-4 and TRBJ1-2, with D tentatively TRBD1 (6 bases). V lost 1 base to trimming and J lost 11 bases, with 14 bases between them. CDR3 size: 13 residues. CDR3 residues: CASSLGQGRIYTF. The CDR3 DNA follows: TGTGCCAGCAGTTTAGGGCAGGGGAGGATTTACACCTTC.

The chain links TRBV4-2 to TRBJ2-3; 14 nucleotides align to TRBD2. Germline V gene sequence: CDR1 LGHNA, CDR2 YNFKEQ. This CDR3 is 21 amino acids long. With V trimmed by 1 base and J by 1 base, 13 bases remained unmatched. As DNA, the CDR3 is TGTGCCAGCAGCCAAGGGTCGGCCCCGGGACTAGCGGGAGTGGGCACAGATACGCAGTATTTT. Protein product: CASSQGSAPGLAGVGTDTQYF.

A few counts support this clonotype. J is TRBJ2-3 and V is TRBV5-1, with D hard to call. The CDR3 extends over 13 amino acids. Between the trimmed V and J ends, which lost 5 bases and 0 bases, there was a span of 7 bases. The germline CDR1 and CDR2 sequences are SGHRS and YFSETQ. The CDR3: CASSQGSTDTQYF. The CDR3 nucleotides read TGCGCCAGCAGTCAAGGGAGCACAGATACGCAGTATTTT. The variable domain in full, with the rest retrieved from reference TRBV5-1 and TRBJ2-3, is KAGVTQTPRYLIKTRGQQVTLSCSPISGHRSVSWYQQTPGQGLQFLFEYFSETQRNKGNFPGRFSGRQFSNSRSEMNVSTLELGDSALYLCASSQGSTDTQYFGPGTRLTVL.

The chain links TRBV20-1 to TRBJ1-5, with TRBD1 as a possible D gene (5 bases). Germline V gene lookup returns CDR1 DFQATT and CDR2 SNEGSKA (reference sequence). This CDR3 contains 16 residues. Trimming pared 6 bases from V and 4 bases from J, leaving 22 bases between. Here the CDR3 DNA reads TGCAGTGCAAGAATGCGGCAGGGACTCTCAAATCAGCCCCAGCATTTT. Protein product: CSARMRQGLSNQPQHF.

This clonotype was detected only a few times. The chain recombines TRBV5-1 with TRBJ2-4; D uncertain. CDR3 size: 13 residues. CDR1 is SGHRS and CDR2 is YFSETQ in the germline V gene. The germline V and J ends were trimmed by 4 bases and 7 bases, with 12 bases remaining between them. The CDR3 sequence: CASSQTIPNIQYF. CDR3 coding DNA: TGCGCCAGCAGCCAAACGATCCCTAACATTCAGTACTTC.

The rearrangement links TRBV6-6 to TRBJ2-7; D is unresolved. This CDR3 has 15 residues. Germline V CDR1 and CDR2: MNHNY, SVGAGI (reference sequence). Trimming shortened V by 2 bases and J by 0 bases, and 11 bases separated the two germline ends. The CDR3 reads CASSYTGSRSYEQYF. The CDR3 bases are TGTGCCAGCAGTTACACCGGGTCCCGCTCCTACGAGCAGTACTTC.

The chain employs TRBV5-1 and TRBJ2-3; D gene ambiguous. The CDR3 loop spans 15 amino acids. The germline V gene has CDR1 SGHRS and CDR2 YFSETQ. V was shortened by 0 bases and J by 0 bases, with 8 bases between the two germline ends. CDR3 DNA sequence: TGCGCCAGCAGCTTGGTGTCGTCTAGCACAGATACGCAGTATTTT. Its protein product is CASSLVSSSTDTQYF.

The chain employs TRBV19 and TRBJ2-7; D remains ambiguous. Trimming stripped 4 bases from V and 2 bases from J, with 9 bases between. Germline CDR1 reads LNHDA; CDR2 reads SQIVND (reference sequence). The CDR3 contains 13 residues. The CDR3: CASSKIGAYEQYF. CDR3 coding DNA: TGTGCCAGTAGTAAGATTGGAGCCTACGAGCAGTACTTC. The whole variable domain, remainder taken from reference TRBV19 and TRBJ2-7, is DGGITQSPKYLFRKEGQNVTLSCEQNLNHDAMYWYRQDPGQGLRLIYYSQIVNDFQKGDIAEGYSVSREKKESFPLTVTSAQKNPTAFYLCASSKIGAYEQYFGPGTRLTVT.

DNA for the CDR3: TGCGCCAGCAGGCAAAGCGGGAGTCGAGAGACCCAGTACTTC. This encodes CASRQSGSRETQYF. The J gene is TRBJ2-5, the V gene TRBV10-2; 8 nucleotides match TRBD2. CDR1 is WSHSY, CDR2 SAAADI, per germline. CDR3 size: 14 residues. V lost 6 bases, J lost 4 bases, and 7 bases stayed unmatched.

CDR3 in DNA: TGTGCCAGCTCACCAGGGGTTGGTGAAAAACTGTTTTTT. Translated: CASSPGVGEKLFF. The chain recombines TRBV18 with TRBJ1-4; D remains unclear. Trimming took off 2 bases at V and 7 bases at J, with 8 bases between the two ends. The CDR3 has 13 amino acids. From germline, CDR1 is KGHSH and CDR2 LQKENI.

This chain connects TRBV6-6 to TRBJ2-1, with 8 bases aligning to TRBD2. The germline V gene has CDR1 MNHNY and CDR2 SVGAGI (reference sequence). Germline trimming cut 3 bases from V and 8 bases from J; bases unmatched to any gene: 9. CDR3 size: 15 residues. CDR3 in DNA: TGTGCCAGCAGTTATGACGGACTAGCCGCGGATGAGCAGTTCTTC. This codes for CASSYDGLAADEQFF.

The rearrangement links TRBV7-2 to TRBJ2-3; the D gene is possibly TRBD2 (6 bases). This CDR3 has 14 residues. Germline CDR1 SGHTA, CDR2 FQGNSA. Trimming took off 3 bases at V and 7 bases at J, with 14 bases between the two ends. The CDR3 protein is CASSFRRETHTQYF. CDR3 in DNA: TGTGCCAGCAGCTTCCGACGGGAGACACATACGCAGTATTTT.

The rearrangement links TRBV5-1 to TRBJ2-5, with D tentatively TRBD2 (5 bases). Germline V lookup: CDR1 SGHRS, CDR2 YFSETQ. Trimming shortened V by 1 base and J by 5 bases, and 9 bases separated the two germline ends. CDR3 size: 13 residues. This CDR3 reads CASSLREHETQYF. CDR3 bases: TGCGCCAGCAGCTTGAGGGAGCACGAGACCCAGTACTTC.

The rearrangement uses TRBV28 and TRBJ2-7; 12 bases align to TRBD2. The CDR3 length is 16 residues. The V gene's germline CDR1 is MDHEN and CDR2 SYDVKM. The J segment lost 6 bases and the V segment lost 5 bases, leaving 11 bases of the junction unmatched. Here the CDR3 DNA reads TGTGCCAGCAGTAGTAACAGACTAGCGGGAGTCGGCGAGCAGTACTTC. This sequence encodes CASSSNRLAGVGEQYF.

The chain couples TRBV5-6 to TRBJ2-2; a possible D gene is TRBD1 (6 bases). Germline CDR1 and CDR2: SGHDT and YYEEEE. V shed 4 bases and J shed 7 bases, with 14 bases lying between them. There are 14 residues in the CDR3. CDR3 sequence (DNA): TGTGCCAGCAGCACCGGGACAAGCGGCGGGGAGCTGTTTTTT. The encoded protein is CASSTGTSGGELFF.

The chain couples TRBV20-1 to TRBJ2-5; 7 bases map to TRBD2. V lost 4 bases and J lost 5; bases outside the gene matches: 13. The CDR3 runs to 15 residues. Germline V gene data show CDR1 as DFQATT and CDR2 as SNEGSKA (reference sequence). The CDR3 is CSANPRGEFSETQYF. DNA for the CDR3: TGCAGTGCTAACCCCCGGGGGGAGTTCAGTGAGACCCAGTACTTC.

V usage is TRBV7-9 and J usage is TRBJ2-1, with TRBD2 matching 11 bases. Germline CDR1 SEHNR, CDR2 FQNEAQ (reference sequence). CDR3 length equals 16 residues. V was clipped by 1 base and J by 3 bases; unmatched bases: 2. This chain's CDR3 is CASSLVSGGGYNEQFF. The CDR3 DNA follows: TGTGCCAGCAGCTTAGTTAGCGGGGGGGGCTACAATGAGCAGTTCTTC.

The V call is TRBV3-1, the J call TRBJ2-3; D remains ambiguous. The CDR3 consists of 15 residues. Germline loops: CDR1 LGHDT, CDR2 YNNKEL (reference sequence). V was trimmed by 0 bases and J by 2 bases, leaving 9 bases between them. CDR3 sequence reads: CASSQDPQNTDTQYF. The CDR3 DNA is TGTGCCAGCAGCCAAGATCCCCAGAACACAGATACGCAGTATTTT.

The CDR3 region has the DNA TGTGCCCCAGAAGGGGGCTATGGCTACACCTTC. Translation: CAPEGGYGYTF. J is TRBJ1-2 and V is TRBV30; tentative D call: TRBD1 (6 bases). The germline V gene has CDR1 GTSNPN and CDR2 SVGIG (reference sequence). V gave up 8 bases and J gave up 4 bases, with 11 bases separating them. This CDR3 is built from 11 residues.

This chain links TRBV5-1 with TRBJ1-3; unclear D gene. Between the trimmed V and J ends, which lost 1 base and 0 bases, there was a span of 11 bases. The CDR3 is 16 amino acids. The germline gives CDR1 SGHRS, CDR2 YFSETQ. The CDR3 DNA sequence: TGCGCCAGCAGCTTGCTTACAAGTGGCTCTGGAAACACCATATATTTT. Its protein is CASSLLTSGSGNTIYF.

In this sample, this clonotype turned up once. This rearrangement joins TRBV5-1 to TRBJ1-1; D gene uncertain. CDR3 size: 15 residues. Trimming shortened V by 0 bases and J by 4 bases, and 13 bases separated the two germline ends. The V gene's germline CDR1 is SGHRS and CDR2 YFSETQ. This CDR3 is CASSLALGPGTEAFF. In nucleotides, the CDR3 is TGCGCCAGCAGCTTGGCGTTGGGTCCTGGCACTGAAGCTTTCTTT.

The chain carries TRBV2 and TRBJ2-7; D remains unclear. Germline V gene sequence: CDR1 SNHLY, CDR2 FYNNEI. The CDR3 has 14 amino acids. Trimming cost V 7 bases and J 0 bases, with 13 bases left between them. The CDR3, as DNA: TGTGCCAGCAACGGGTCCCCTAGCTCCTACGAGCAGTACTTC. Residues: CASNGSPSSYEQYF.

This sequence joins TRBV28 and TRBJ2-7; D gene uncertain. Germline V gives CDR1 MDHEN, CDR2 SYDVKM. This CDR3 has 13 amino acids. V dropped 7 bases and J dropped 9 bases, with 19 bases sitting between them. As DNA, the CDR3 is TGTGCCAGCACTTCCGGCAGTATCTCTCGGCAGTACTTC. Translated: CASTSGSISRQYF.